This TCR beta chain was captured in a study of T cells in Graves' hyperthyroidism and ophthalmopathy. Looking at the study overall: Specimen type is peripheral blood, collected at initial diagnosis prior to any treatment. Findings and caveats of the study: Model-based prediction identified ophthalmopathy a median around seven months prior to its onset. The blood repertoire included most of the expanded thyroid clonotypes above 0.001. In simple terms, a model built on 13 V-J features told ophthalmopathy apart from stable hyperthyroidism.

The V segment lost 3 bases and the J segment 2 bases; nucleotides outside the gene matches: 17. The CDR3 has 20 amino acids. The germline V gene has CDR1 SNHLY and CDR2 FYNNEI. The CDR3 regions of TCR beta were amplified from RNA transcripts. Using the HTBI primer set, a first-round RT-PCR was run on the TCR CDR3. TCRdb passed the multiplex PCR reads through MiXCR, listing each CDR3 protein once. Altogether about 260,000 distinct CDR3 sequences are present, approximately 16% being singletons, with the ten largest covering 25% to 30%. This clonotype was seen repeatedly, ten times or more. Its antigen is not known.

Sample: blood. The sequence was obtained from a woman aged 18-29 years with Graves' ophthalmopathy. This rearrangement joins TRBV2 to TRBJ1-5; 9 nucleotides agree with TRBD1. The CDR3 DNA reads as TGTGCCAGCAGTGATACGTCCGGGACAGGGAGTTTTCGCGGCAATCAGCCCCAGCATTTT. Translated: CASSDTSGTGSFRGNQPQHF.